A selection of T cell receptor beta chains follows, all from one sample in a study of blood T cell repertoires in COVID-19. Profiling relied on immunoSEQ multiplex PCR, and the TCRdb table lists in-frame clones only, not all of them. The data contain approximately 290,000 clones, approximately 89% of them seen just once; the ten biggest clones take up around an eighth. Sequenced sample: peripheral blood. These receptors all stem from a woman in her sixties with acute or convalescent COVID-19. The CDR3 runs from the conserved cysteine through the conserved F or W. A D gene is named only where the DNA matches it firmly. Clone size is given for some rows only: seen once, a few or many times, or a class if the clone is expanded.

len	j_gene	d_gene	abundance	v_gene	CDR3nt	CDR3aa
18	TRBJ2-5	TRBD2	-	TRBV27	TGTGCCAGCAGTTCGTTAGAAGTAGCGGCCCTGGGGGGGGAGACCCAGTACTTC	CASSSLEVAALGGETQYF
14	TRBJ1-6	-	-	TRBV19	TGTGCCAGTAGTATCGGCAGGCCCAGGGCACCCCTCCACTTT	CASSIGRPRAPLHF
13	TRBJ2-7	-	-	TRBV5-1	TGCGCCAGCACTGGGGACGGGACATACGAGCAGTACTTC	CASTGDGTYEQYF
14	TRBJ2-5	-	-	TRBV6-1	TGTGCCAGCAGTGAAGGGGGAGGCCAAGAGACCCAGTACTTC	CASSEGGGQETQYF
18	TRBJ2-7	TRBD2	many	TRBV27	TGTGCCAGCAGTTTAAGGGGAGTAGCGGGAGTACGGTCCTACGAGCAGTACTTC	CASSLRGVAGVRSYEQYF
14	TRBJ1-3	-	-	TRBV7-9	TGTGCCGGGCGCGGGTCGGGCCCTGGAAACACCATATATTTT	CAGRGSGPGNTIYF
14	TRBJ2-7	-	-	TRBV28	TGTGCCAGCAGTTTGGGAGGGGGCTCCTACGAGCAGTACTTC	CASSLGGGSYEQYF
15	TRBJ1-2	-	-	TRBV6-2/TRBV6-3	TGTGCCAGCAGTTACGGACAATTGGGCGGTGGTGGCTACACCTTC	CASSYGQLGGGGYTF
17	TRBJ1-2	-	once	TRBV5-1	TGCGCCAGCAGCTTGGGAACGTTTGCAGGCCCCGTTAATGGCTACACCTTC	CASSLGTFAGPVNGYTF
17	TRBJ2-5	TRBD2	-	TRBV18	TGTGCCAGCTCACAATTAGGATCCGGGACTAGCGGAGAGACCCAGTACTTC	CASSQLGSGTSGETQYF
15	TRBJ2-3	TRBD2	-	TRBV28	TGTGCCACTAGCGGGAGTAGGGGGTTGACAGATACGCAGTATTTT	CATSGSRGLTDTQYF
13	TRBJ2-1	-	-	TRBV20-1	TGCAGTGCTAGTTTTAGCTCCTACAATGAGCAGTTCTTC	CSASFSSYNEQFF
15	TRBJ2-1	TRBD2	-	TRBV29-1	TGCAGCGTTGAGCAATTCGCTAGCGGATACAATGAGCAGTTCTTC	CSVEQFASGYNEQFF
13	TRBJ1-2	-	few	TRBV9	TGTGCCAGCAGCGTGGGAGGATGGGGTGGCTACACCTTC	CASSVGGWGGYTF
14	TRBJ2-2	TRBD2	-	TRBV6-2/TRBV6-3	TGTGCCAGCAGCTTGGGGAGGGACACCGGGGAGCTGTTTTTT	CASSLGRDTGELFF
14	TRBJ1-2	-	-	TRBV7-2	TGTGCCAGCAGCCGCCAGGGATTATTTATCGGCTACACCTTC	CASSRQGLFIGYTF
14	TRBJ1-4	TRBD1	-	TRBV9	TGTGCCAGCAGCGTCGGGCAGGGGGGAGAAAAACTGTTTTTT	CASSVGQGGEKLFF
13	TRBJ1-2	TRBD1	-	TRBV12-3/TRBV12-4	TGTGCCAGCAGTTCCAGGGGGCCCTATGGCTACACCTTC	CASSSRGPYGYTF
14	TRBJ1-4	-	-	TRBV5-1	TGCGCCAGCAGCTTGGCCCAGGGTACGGAAAAACTGTTTTTT	CASSLAQGTEKLFF
16	TRBJ1-2	-	once	TRBV28	TGTGCCAGCAGTTTATCCCAGGGACTAAGGGGTTATGGCTACACCTTC	CASSLSQGLRGYGYTF
12	TRBJ1-2	-	-	TRBV28	TGTGCCAGCAAGCAAGGGGCCTATGGCTACACCTTC	CASKQGAYGYTF
16	TRBJ2-2	TRBD1	-	TRBV25-1	TGTGCCAGCCGAGGGGCGGGACAGGGGCTCACCGGGGAGCTGTTTTTT	CASRGAGQGLTGELFF
13	TRBJ1-1	-	-	TRBV24-1	TGTGCCACCAGTTCCCGAGGAACCACTGAAGCTTTCTTT	CATSSRGTTEAFF
17	TRBJ2-2	TRBD2	-	TRBV4-3	TGCGCCAGCAGCCAAGACAGCCTAGCGGTTGGGACCGGGGAGCTGTTTTTT	CASSQDSLAVGTGELFF
14	TRBJ1-2	-	-	TRBV2	TGTGCCAGCAGCTCCACAGGGAGCCCCTATGGCTACACCTTC	CASSSTGSPYGYTF
17	TRBJ1-6	-	-	TRBV27	TGTGCCAGCAGACCACCTCACAGGTTGCGCTCGGAATCACCCCTCCACTTT	CASRPPHRLRSESPLHF
15	TRBJ1-1	TRBD1	-	TRBV3-1/TRBV3-2	TGTGCCAGCAGCCATGCTGACAGGGGGAACACTGAAGCTTTCTTT	CASSHADRGNTEAFF
17	TRBJ1-5	-	-	TRBV27	TGTGCCAGCAGTTCCCTAGACAGGCTATATAGCAATCAGCCCCAGCATTTT	CASSSLDRLYSNQPQHF
14	TRBJ2-5	TRBD1	-	TRBV7-3	TGTGCCAGCAGCCCGCAGGGGGCCGGGGAGACCCAGTACTTC	CASSPQGAGETQYF
15	TRBJ1-6	-	-	TRBV18	TGTGCCAGCTCACCAGCCAGGGGATTTAATTCACCCCTCCACTTT	CASSPARGFNSPLHF
18	TRBJ2-7	TRBD2	-	TRBV28	TGTGCCAGCAGTTTGGGCCTAGCGGGGGGCGCGAGCTCCTACGAGCAGTACTTC	CASSLGLAGGASSYEQYF
17	TRBJ1-5	-	-	TRBV11-2	TGTGCCAGCAGCTTAGATCTTGGGAGGCCCAGAAGAAGGCCCCAGCATTTT	CASSLDLGRPRRRPQHF
16	TRBJ2-7	TRBD2	-	TRBV5-1	TGCGCCAGCAGCTTGGTTCTAGCGGGGGGGCTCTACGAGCAGTACTTC	CASSLVLAGGLYEQYF
15	TRBJ2-2	TRBD1	few	TRBV19	TGTGCCAGTAGTAGATTGACAGGGTACACCGGGGAGCTGTTTTTT	CASSRLTGYTGELFF
14	TRBJ1-5	-	-	TRBV3-1/TRBV3-2	TGTGCCAGCAGCCCTGGGGAGACCAGCGAGCCCCAGCATTTT	CASSPGETSEPQHF
13	TRBJ2-3	-	-	TRBV7-2	TGTGCCAGCAGCATTACTATCCCAGATACGCAGTATTTT	CASSITIPDTQYF
15	TRBJ2-5	TRBD2	once	TRBV7-2	TGTGCCAGCAGCCCTGGGAGCGGGAGGGGAGAGACCCAGTACTTC	CASSPGSGRGETQYF
12	TRBJ2-7	-	once	TRBV25-1	TGTGCCAGCAGTCCCGAGCTCTACGAGCAGTACTTC	CASSPELYEQYF
15	TRBJ2-2	TRBD2	once	TRBV28	TGTGCCAGCAGGCTGACTAGCGGGAGCGCCGGGGAGCTGTTTTTT	CASRLTSGSAGELFF
16	TRBJ2-6	-	-	TRBV6-1	TGTGCCAGCAGTGAAATCGGGATCTCTGGGGCCAACGTCCTGACTTTC	CASSEIGISGANVLTF
12	TRBJ1-6	TRBD1	-	TRBV30	TGTGCCTGGGACAGGGTGAGGTCACCCCTCCACTTT	CAWDRVRSPLHF
20	TRBJ1-6	TRBD1	-	TRBV14	TGTGCCAGCAGCCAACGAATCGGGACAGGGGTTCTCTCCTATAATTCACCCCTCCACTTT	CASSQRIGTGVLSYNSPLHF
15	TRBJ2-1	-	-	TRBV27	TGTGCCAGCAGTTGGGCCGGGAGCTCCTACAATGAGCAGTTCTTC	CASSWAGSSYNEQFF
14	TRBJ1-5	-	-	TRBV7-2	TGTGCCAGCAGCTTACGGGGGTTCAATCAGCCCCAGCATTTT	CASSLRGFNQPQHF
12	TRBJ2-7	TRBD1	-	TRBV7-9	TGTGCCAGCAGCCTACAGGGGGAAGAGCAGTACTTC	CASSLQGEEQYF
14	TRBJ1-1	-	-	TRBV5-1	TGCGCCAGCAGCTACCGACGGGAGAACACTGAAGCTTTCTTT	CASSYRRENTEAFF
13	TRBJ1-1	-	-	TRBV3-1/TRBV3-2	TGTGCCAGCAGCTTCACAGGGAACACTGAAGCTTTCTTT	CASSFTGNTEAFF
14	TRBJ1-6	TRBD1	-	TRBV27	TGTGCCAGCAGTTGGACAGGCTATAATTCACCCCTCCACTTT	CASSWTGYNSPLHF
15	TRBJ2-1	TRBD2	-	TRBV6-5	TGTGCCAGCAGTAAGGCCGGGGGGGGGTACAATGAGCAGTTCTTC	CASSKAGGGYNEQFF
11	TRBJ1-5	-	-	TRBV7-3	TGTGCCAGCAGCCTCCATCAGCCCCAGCATTTT	CASSLHQPQHF
17	TRBJ2-1	-	-	TRBV11-2	TGTGCCAGCAGCTTATCAATCGGCAGGGGTAATTACAATGAGCAGTTCTTC	CASSLSIGRGNYNEQFF
19	TRBJ1-1	TRBD1	-	TRBV4-2	TGTGCCAGCAGCCAAGGGGAGGTTATAGGGGGCCGTATGAACACTGAAGCTTTCTTT	CASSQGEVIGGRMNTEAFF
18	TRBJ2-1	TRBD2	-	TRBV7-2	TGTGCCAGCAGCCCTAGGGGACTAGCGGGAAGCTCCTACAATGAGCAGTTCTTC	CASSPRGLAGSSYNEQFF
16	TRBJ1-5	TRBD1	-	TRBV4-1	TGCGCCAGCAGCCAAGAAGGGACAGGGGTCAATCAGCCCCAGCATTTT	CASSQEGTGVNQPQHF
15	TRBJ2-6	-	-	TRBV7-9	TGTGCCAGCAGCTTAGGGTCGGGTGGGGCCAACGTCCTGACTTTC	CASSLGSGGANVLTF
13	TRBJ1-5	-	-	TRBV29-1	TGCAGCGTTGATCAGGGGCTGAATCAGCCCCAGCATTTT	CSVDQGLNQPQHF